This T cell receptor (beta chain) was profiled in a study of PD-1 blockade in classical Hodgkin lymphoma (dated by TCRdb to 2018 to 2021). Looking at the study overall: Nivolumab dosing was 3 mg/kg intravenously every 2 weeks, continuing until either disease progression or unacceptable toxicity. A peripheral blood immune signature of response to PD-1 blockade in classical Hodgkin lymphoma was defined using TCR beta sequencing and CyTOF. Broader findings and caveats from the paper: Among trial patients, those achieving complete response had baseline diversity similar to that of newly diagnosed patients, while diversity was significantly lower in partial responders and progressors. The study was restricted to a single clinical trial cohort, and the causes of repertoire differences, possibly disease activity or prior therapy, were left undefined. A significant rise by C4D1 was seen in CD4+ but not CD8+ TCR diversity (p=0.0027 vs p=0.16), with the rise being most apparent in complete responders (p=0.02). Patients starting nivolumab less than 1 year after ASCT had lower diversity and were excluded from later analyses to avoid confounding by immune reconstitution. Newly diagnosed patients were reported to have lower baseline TCR diversity than healthy donors, and relapsed/refractory patients were reported to have lower baseline TCR diversity still.

Concerning this clone itself: Its antigen has not been determined. Within one base of it there is no much larger clone, and no base qualities were kept.

The sample's time point, from its label and the paper: cycle 4 day 1 (C4D1), after less than 7 weeks of nivolumab. Every trial patient had relapsed following autologous stem cell transplantation, and prior brentuximab vedotin exposure was what differed among cohorts A, B and C. The trial cohort included roughly 60 patients with relapsed/refractory classical Hodgkin lymphoma, and each patient had a best overall response of complete response, partial response or progressive disease. Single-agent nivolumab was administered to trial patients in the multi-cohort phase II CheckMate 205 trial. Best overall response was determined by an independent review committee according to the 2007 International Working Group response criteria. Trial PBMCs were obtained immediately prior to nivolumab initiation (C1D1) and on therapy at cycle 2 day 1 and cycle 4 day 1. After peripheral blood was drawn into 8 mL Vacutainer Cell Preparation Tubes, PBMCs were isolated by centrifugation and then cryopreserved.

The Qiagen DNeasy kit was used to extract genomic DNA from unsorted PBMCs and from the negatively selected CD4+ and CD8+ fractions. TCR beta CDR3 regions were amplified by immunoSEQ multiplex PCR using primers annealing to V and J segments. A synthetic immune receptor repertoire was used to minimize amplification bias, and remaining bias was computationally removed after sequencing. As for how the authors treated the data: Custom Python scripts were used to quantify repertoire diversity as the Shannon entropy index. Unsorted, CD4+ and CD8+ repertoires were analyzed separately, except for combined analyses in which CD4+ and CD8+ sequences were merged in silico. A clone was considered expanded if an increase in frequency of at least 2-fold after treatment relative to C1D1 was found, and a pseudocount of 0.5 was applied to clones undetected at baseline. Clones with 0 or 1 copy at C1D1 were defined as singleton clones, while clones with 2 or more copies were defined as non-singleton clones. By matching protein sequences in sorted samples from the same patient, clones expanded in unsorted samples were annotated as CD4+, CD8+ or unknown. Wilcoxon tests were applied to paired samples to test diversity changes from C1D1 to C4D1. Here the immuneACCESS table is served through TCRdb, limited to in-frame sequences with V and J called. Missing clones are a known gap in these copies; in checked studies unresolved V genes cover under half, and the rest lacks a known reason. V and J calls and clone size are those listed in that table; D and trimming were worked out from the DNA. This sample has tens of thousands of clones in its table, and nearly 90% of those were observed once. Of the sample, roughly 8.7% is held by the ten largest clones.

Sequenced here: peripheral blood mononuclear cells (PBMCs), sampled before the fourth cycle of nivolumab. This TCR came from a human donor with classical Hodgkin lymphoma.

CDR3 sequence: CASSTVPGQETQYF. In nucleotides, the sequence is TGCGCCAGCAGCACTGTCCCGGGCCAAGAGACCCAGTACTTC. The receptor chain draws on TRBV5-1 and TRBJ2-5, with the D gene call left open. Reading the germline V gene gives CDR1 SGHRS and CDR2 YFSETQ. V loses 4 bases of germline sequence and J loses 1 base, and the interval between the two ends is 11 bases. The CDR3 starts with the cysteine, ends with the phenylalanine, and has 14 residues. The retained sequence is limited to the CDR3, 42 bases, with the frame set at the first base.